This T cell receptor beta chain was identified in a study of T cell responses to AZD1222 COVID-19 vaccine. Study outcomes and limitations: Most donors were white British and more were female, and clonal diversity was possibly underestimated.

Sequencing was performed with immunoSEQ multiplex PCR; in TCRdb, only in-frame clones are kept and a portion is missing. The sample shows more than 85,000 clones, roughly 87% of them seen only once. Germline V gene sequence: CDR1 LNHNV, CDR2 YYDKDF (reference sequence). Trimming shortened V by 0 bases and J by 4 bases, and 18 bases separated the two germline ends. The CDR3 length is 17 residues. Notes on this clone: The antigen is unknown.

The rearrangement links TRBV15 to TRBJ1-2, with D uncertain. This specimen consisted of peripheral blood, obtained on day 0 of MenACWY control vaccination. The TCR was taken from an adult in good health. The CDR3 spells CATSRDRVGRSPYGYTF. CDR3 bases: TGTGCCACCAGCAGAGATCGGGTAGGCAGGAGCCCCTATGGCTACACCTTC.